The rows below give T cell receptor beta chains drawn from one sample of a study of lymphopenia after photon versus proton radiotherapy. TCRdb's copy holds only in-frame clones and misses some; the assay was immunoSEQ multiplex PCR. The table includes more than 80,000 clones, around 83% detected once. Sequences were derived from peripheral blood, sampled from a patient treated with proton-based radiotherapy. These receptor sequences come from a man aged 60 to 75 with pancreatic cancer. CDR3s include the opening cysteine and the closing phenylalanine or tryptophan. Each record gives: V gene, D gene, clone size, J gene, CDR3 protein, CDR3 DNA. The D gene is left open where the match is weak. Rows give clone size only sometimes, using once, few, many, or a class for an expanded clone.

TRBV29-1	NA	few	TRBJ1-2	CSVEDREGYGYTF	TGCAGCGTTGAAGATCGTGAAGGGTATGGCTACACCTTC
TRBV19	TRBD1	few	TRBJ1-4	CASRRSGQVNEKLFF	TGTGCCAGTAGACGAAGTGGACAGGTTAATGAAAAACTGTTTTTT
TRBV7-2	NA	NA	TRBJ1-1	CAIRRGALSNTEAFF	TGTGCCATCCGTAGAGGGGCGCTATCGAACACTGAAGCTTTCTTT
TRBV13	TRBD1	NA	TRBJ2-7	CASSSEGARNEQYF	TGTGCCAGCAGCTCCGAGGGGGCGCGTAACGAGCAGTACTTC
TRBV28	NA	NA	TRBJ2-1	CASRTYNEQFF	TGTGCCAGCAGAACCTACAATGAGCAGTTCTTC
TRBV28	NA	NA	TRBJ1-2	CASSFLGGDQQGGDNYGYTF	TGTGCCAGCAGTTTCCTGGGTGGCGACCAGCAAGGGGGTGATAACTATGGCTACACCTTC
TRBV5-1	NA	NA	TRBJ1-4	CASSLGSTNEKLFF	TGCGCCAGCAGCTTGGGGTCAACTAATGAAAAACTGTTTTTT
TRBV7-2	NA	NA	TRBJ2-3	CASSLSGRSTDTQYF	TGTGCCAGCAGCTTATCCGGGCGTAGCACAGATACGCAGTATTTT
TRBV4-3	TRBD2	NA	TRBJ2-7	CASSHSSGRYEQYF	TGCGCCAGCAGCCACTCTAGCGGGAGGTACGAGCAGTACTTC
TRBV2	NA	NA	TRBJ2-1	CASNLKGGREQFF	TGTGCCAGCAATCTTAAAGGCGGTAGGGAGCAGTTCTTC
TRBV7-6	TRBD2	NA	TRBJ2-1	CASRESGTRGADEQFF	TGTGCCAGCAGAGAATCGGGGACTAGGGGGGCTGATGAGCAGTTCTTC
TRBV27	NA	NA	TRBJ2-7	CASSFNWNSYEQYF	TGTGCCAGCAGTTTCAACTGGAACTCCTACGAGCAGTACTTC
TRBV5-1	NA	NA	TRBJ2-5	CASSLKAQETQYF	TGCGCCAGCAGCTTAAAGGCGCAAGAGACCCAGTACTTC
TRBV6-6	NA	NA	TRBJ2-1	CASSGRWREQFF	TGTGCCAGCAGCGGAAGGTGGCGGGAGCAGTTCTTC
TRBV18	NA	once	TRBJ2-3	CASSPQQGPSTDTQYF	TGTGCCAGCTCACCACAACAGGGACCGAGCACAGATACGCAGTATTTT
TRBV7-9	TRBD1	NA	TRBJ2-2	CASEKGARDGGELFF	TGTGCCAGCGAGAAGGGGGCGCGAGATGGCGGGGAGCTGTTTTTT
TRBV18	NA	NA	TRBJ2-1	CASSPDGSSYNEQFF	TGTGCCAGCTCACCCGACGGCAGCTCCTACAATGAGCAGTTCTTC
TRBV18	TRBD2	NA	TRBJ2-3	CASSPLAGGPTDTQYF	TGTGCCAGCTCACCATTAGCGGGAGGGCCAACGGATACGCAGTATTTT
TRBV15	NA	few	TRBJ1-2	CATSREARGNYGYTF	TGTGCCACCAGCAGAGAGGCGCGGGGCAACTATGGCTACACCTTC
TRBV9	TRBD2	NA	TRBJ2-5	CASSPGLAGGEQETQYF	TGTGCCAGCAGCCCGGGACTAGCGGGAGGGGAGCAAGAGACCCAGTACTTC
TRBV11-2	NA	few	TRBJ2-7	CASSPRGAYEQYF	TGTGCCAGCAGCCCGAGGGGTGCCTACGAGCAGTACTTC
TRBV5-1	NA	NA	TRBJ2-1	CASSSAGTSAREQFF	TGCGCCAGCAGTTCGGCGGGGACCTCAGCGAGGGAGCAGTTCTTC
TRBV19	TRBD1	NA	TRBJ1-4	CASSPGDRGREKLFF	TGTGCCAGTAGTCCTGGGGACAGGGGGCGTGAAAAACTGTTTTTT
TRBV4-1	TRBD1	NA	TRBJ2-3	CASSQTPQGATQYF	TGCGCCAGCAGCCAAACGCCGCAGGGGGCGACGCAGTATTTT
TRBV4-1	NA	NA	TRBJ1-5	CASSLSYPGAQPQHF	TGCGCCAGCAGCCTTTCTTACCCAGGGGCGCAGCCCCAGCATTTT
TRBV27	NA	NA	TRBJ1-2	CASSLGVGGAYGYTF	TGTGCCAGCAGTTTGGGTGTGGGGGGGGCGTATGGCTACACCTTC
TRBV7-6	NA	once	TRBJ2-1	CASSPISRLSSNEQFF	TGTGCCAGCAGCCCCATCTCGAGACTATCTTCCAATGAGCAGTTCTTC
TRBV29-1	TRBD1	NA	TRBJ2-2	CSVEQGAPGELFF	TGCAGCGTTGAACAGGGGGCCCCCGGGGAGCTGTTTTTT
TRBV5-1	NA	NA	TRBJ2-6	CASSSPGTGANVLTF	TGCGCCAGCAGCTCCCCGGGGACTGGGGCCAACGTCCTGACTTTC
TRBV9	TRBD1	once	TRBJ1-2	CASSPTGSGGYTF	TGTGCCAGCAGCCCGACAGGGAGCGGCGGCTACACCTTC
TRBV11-2	NA	NA	TRBJ1-1	CATSIKAANTEAFF	TGTGCCACCAGCATCAAGGCGGCGAACACTGAAGCTTTCTTT
TRBV7-2	TRBD2	NA	TRBJ2-5	CASSLLAGQETQYF	TGTGCCAGCAGCCTACTAGCGGGGCAAGAGACCCAGTACTTC
TRBV7-3	NA	few	TRBJ2-1	CASSSTGAGTYNEQFF	TGTGCCAGCAGCTCTACTGGAGCCGGGACCTACAATGAGCAGTTCTTC
TRBV19	TRBD1	once	TRBJ1-5	CASRMRQGGQPQHF	TGTGCCAGTAGAATGCGACAGGGCGGTCAGCCCCAGCATTTT
TRBV5-8	NA	NA	TRBJ1-5	CASSLVNSNQPQHF	TGTGCCAGCAGCTTGGTAAACAGCAATCAGCCCCAGCATTTT
TRBV5-4	TRBD2	NA	TRBJ2-1	CASSQGLAEIEFF	TGTGCCAGCAGCCAGGGACTAGCGGAGATAGAGTTCTTC
TRBV14	NA	NA	TRBJ2-3	CASSSWGGTSTDTQYF	TGTGCCAGCAGCTCTTGGGGCGGGACTAGCACAGATACGCAGTATTTT
TRBV21-1	NA	NA	TRBJ2-7	CASSNAPVGAGAYEQYF	NA
TRBV15	NA	NA	TRBJ2-5	CATSRDSGRQETQYF	TGTGCCACCAGCAGAGATTCCGGGCGCCAAGAGACCCAGTACTTC
TRBV6-1	TRBD2	NA	TRBJ2-6	CASGLASGANVLTF	TGTGCCAGCGGACTAGCGAGTGGGGCCAACGTCCTGACTTTC
TRBV7-8	TRBD1	once	TRBJ1-1	CASSSHRGLQTEAFF	TGTGCCAGCAGCTCCCACAGGGGGCTGCAGACTGAAGCTTTCTTT
TRBV7-2	NA	NA	TRBJ2-1	CASSLGPRTYNEQFF	TGTGCCAGCAGCTTAGGTCCAAGAACATACAATGAGCAGTTCTTC
TRBV5-4	NA	NA	TRBJ2-7	CASSLVVGPLSYEQYF	TGTGCCAGCAGCTTGGTGGTGGGTCCCCTCTCCTACGAGCAGTACTTC
TRBV19	NA	NA	TRBJ1-5	CASSWGPVNQPQHF	TGTGCCAGTAGCTGGGGTCCTGTCAATCAGCCCCAGCATTTT
TRBV15	NA	NA	TRBJ2-1	CATSRAGGGINEQFF	TGTGCCACCAGCAGAGCCGGCGGAGGGATAAATGAGCAGTTCTTC
TRBV25-1	NA	NA	TRBJ2-7	CASSITGHEQYF	TGTGCCAGCAGTATAACAGGCCACGAGCAGTACTTC
TRBV4-3	NA	NA	TRBJ2-7	CASSQDTEAYEQYF	TGCGCCAGCAGCCAAGATACTGAAGCCTACGAGCAGTACTTC
TRBV15	NA	NA	TRBJ1-4	CATSNSRSVEKLFF	TGTGCCACCAGCAACAGCCGTTCCGTTGAAAAACTGTTTTTT
TRBV10-3	TRBD1	NA	TRBJ1-5	CAISEASGGGNQPQHF	TGTGCCATCAGTGAAGCGTCAGGGGGCGGCAATCAGCCCCAGCATTTT
TRBV9	TRBD1	NA	TRBJ1-2	CASSVVAEQGNGYTF	TGTGCCAGCAGCGTCGTAGCGGAACAGGGGAATGGCTACACCTTC